Each of the 8 T cell receptor beta chains below was sequenced from the same sample in a study of beta chain features in type 1 diabetes. The entirety of the isolated RNA underwent reverse transcription, so expressed TCRB transcripts were sequenced. Libraries were prepared by immunoSEQ multiplex PCR; TCRdb keeps only in-frame clonotypes and omits some of them. Counted here are about 360,000 clones, roughly 12% occurring once; the ten biggest clones make up roughly 0.0097%. General study findings and limits: Shorter TCRB CDR3s, moderately but significantly so, marked every one of the four CD4+ subsets in Type 1 diabetes patients.

Their antigen targets remain unknown. Sequencing was carried out using naive CD4+ T cells from blood. The receptors here all came from a woman under 30 with type 1 diabetes.

Only a few counts were recorded for this clone. V gene TRBV30 combines with J gene TRBJ1-3, with D possibly TRBD1 on 5 matching bases. CDR3 length: 15 residues. The germline gives CDR1 GTSNPN, CDR2 SVGIG (reference sequence). Trimming took off 4 bases at V and 0 bases at J, with 13 bases between the two ends. CDR3 loop: CAWTPGHSSGNTIYF. The CDR3 region has the DNA TGTGCCTGGACCCCCGGACACAGCTCTGGAAACACCATATATTTT.

This chain links TRBV7-2 with TRBJ2-5, with D perhaps matching TRBD2 (5 bases). Germline V gives CDR1 SGHTA, CDR2 FQGNSA. Trimming left V 7 bases short and J 5 bases short, with 14 bases between. The CDR3 runs 13 residues. CDR3 in DNA: TGTGCCAGCAATGAGGGCGGTAGGGAGACCCAGTACTTC. Its protein product is CASNEGGRETQYF.

Concerning this clone itself: This same CDR3 is encoded by further DNA sequences in the sample. The gene calls are TRBV18 and TRBJ1-2; weak D call: TRBD1 (5 bases). The germline V gene has CDR1 KGHSH and CDR2 LQKENI. The V gene lost 6 bases and the J gene lost 5 bases, with 13 bases spanning the gap. The CDR3 covers 13 residues. Written as DNA, the CDR3 is TGTGCCAGCTCCCCAGACAGTGCTTATGGCTACACCTTC. It codes for CASSPDSAYGYTF. Full variable domain (outside the CDR3, taken from reference TRBV18 and TRBJ1-2): NAGVMQNPRHLVRRRGQEARLRCSPMKGHSHVYWYRQLPEEGLKFMVYLQKENIIDESGMPKERFSAEFPKEGPSILRIQQVVRGDSAAYFCASSPDSAYGYTFGSGTRLTVV.

The chain joins TRBV9 to TRBJ2-7; 7 bases agree with TRBD2. Unmatched junction bases numbered 10, after V lost 6 bases and J lost 4 bases. The CDR3 has 14 amino acids. Germline CDR1 and CDR2: SGDLS and YYNGEE. CDR3 in amino acids: CASTPGLAEYEQYF. The CDR3 DNA is TGTGCCAGCACCCCCGGGCTAGCGGAATACGAGCAGTACTTC.

V and J are TRBV5-1 and TRBJ2-2; no reliable D call. Germline CDR1 SGHRS, CDR2 YFSETQ. The CDR3 is 16 residues long. The V end lost 4 bases, the J end lost 0 bases, and 13 bases lay between the germline ends. The CDR3 bases are TGCGCCAGCAGCGGTTTGGGCCCAGCGAACACCGGGGAGCTGTTTTTT. Its protein is CASSGLGPANTGELFF.

This chain uses TRBV6-5 with TRBJ2-1, with D possibly TRBD2 on 5 matching bases. CDR1 is MNHEY and CDR2 is SVGAGI in the germline V gene. V was clipped by 2 bases and J by 8 bases, with 13 bases between them. This CDR3 is built from 14 residues. DNA of the CDR3: TGTGCCAGCAGTTACGGGCCCCGCGGGTATGAGCAGTTCTTC. This encodes CASSYGPRGYEQFF.

The V and J genes are TRBV7-2 and TRBJ2-3; 13 bases are a match to TRBD2. From germline, CDR1 is SGHTA and CDR2 FQGNSA. With 6 bases clipped from V and 7 bases from J, the junction kept 7 bases outside the gene matches. The CDR3 is 15 amino acids. For the CDR3, the DNA is TGTGCCAGCAGTACTAGCGGGGGGGCTTTGAATACGCAGTATTTT. Protein: CASSTSGGALNTQYF.

This clone was found a few times. The chain uses TRBV5-4 and TRBJ1-2, with 7 bases fitting TRBD1. Germline loops: CDR1 SGHNT, CDR2 YYREEE (reference sequence). The CDR3 covers 15 residues. The J segment lost 4 bases and the V segment lost 4 bases, leaving 10 bases of the junction unmatched. In nucleotides, the CDR3 is TGTGCCAGCAGCCCCGACGGGACAGCATTCTATGGCTACACCTTC. It specifies CASSPDGTAFYGYTF.